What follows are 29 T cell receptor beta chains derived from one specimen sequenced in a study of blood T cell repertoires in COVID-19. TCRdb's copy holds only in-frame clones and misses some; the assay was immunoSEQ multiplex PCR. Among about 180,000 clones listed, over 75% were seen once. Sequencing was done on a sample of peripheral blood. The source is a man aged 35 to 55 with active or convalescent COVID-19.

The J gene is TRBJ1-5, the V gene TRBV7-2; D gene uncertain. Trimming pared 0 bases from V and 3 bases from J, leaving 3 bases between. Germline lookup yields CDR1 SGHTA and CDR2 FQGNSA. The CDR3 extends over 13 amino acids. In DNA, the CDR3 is TGTGCCAGCAGCTTAGCCCACAATCAGCCCCAGCATTTT. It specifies CASSLAHNQPQHF. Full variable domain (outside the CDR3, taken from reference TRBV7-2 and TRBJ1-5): GAGVSQSPSNKVTEKGKDVELRCDPISGHTALYWYRQSLGQGLEFLIYFQGNSAPDKSGLPSDRFSAERTGGSVSTLTIQRTQQEDSAVYLCASSLAHNQPQHFGDGTRLSIL.

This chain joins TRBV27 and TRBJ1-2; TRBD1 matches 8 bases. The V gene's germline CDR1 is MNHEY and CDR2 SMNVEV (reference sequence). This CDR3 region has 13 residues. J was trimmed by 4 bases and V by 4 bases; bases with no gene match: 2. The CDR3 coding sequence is TGTGCCAGCAGTTCCAGGGGGCTCTATGGCTACACCTTC. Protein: CASSSRGLYGYTF.

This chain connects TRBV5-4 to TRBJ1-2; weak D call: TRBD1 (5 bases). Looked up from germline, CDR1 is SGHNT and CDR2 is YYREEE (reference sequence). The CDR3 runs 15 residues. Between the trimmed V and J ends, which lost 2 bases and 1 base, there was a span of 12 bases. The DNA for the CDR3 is TGTGCCAGCAGCTTTCAGGGCAGTGGTAACTATGGCTACACCTTC. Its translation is CASSFQGSGNYGYTF.

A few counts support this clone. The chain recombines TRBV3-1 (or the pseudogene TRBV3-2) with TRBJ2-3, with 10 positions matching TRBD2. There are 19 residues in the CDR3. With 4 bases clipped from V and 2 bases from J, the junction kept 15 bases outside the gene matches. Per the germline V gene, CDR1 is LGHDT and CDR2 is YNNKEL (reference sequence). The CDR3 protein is CASSRGTSETHGPTDTQYF. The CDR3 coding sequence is TGTGCCAGCAGCCGGGGGACTAGCGAGACGCACGGACCCACAGATACGCAGTATTTT.

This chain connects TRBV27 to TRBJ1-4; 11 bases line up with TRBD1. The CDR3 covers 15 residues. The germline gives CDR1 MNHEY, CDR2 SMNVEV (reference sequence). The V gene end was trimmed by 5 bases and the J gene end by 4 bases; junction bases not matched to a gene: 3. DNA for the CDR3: TGTGCCAGCAGTCCTGGGACAGGGGGTAATGAAAAACTGTTTTTT. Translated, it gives CASSPGTGGNEKLFF.

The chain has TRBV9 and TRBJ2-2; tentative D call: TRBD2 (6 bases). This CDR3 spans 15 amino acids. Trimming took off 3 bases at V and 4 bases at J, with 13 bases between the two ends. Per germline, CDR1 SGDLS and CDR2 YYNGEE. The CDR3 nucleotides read TGTGCCAGCAGCGCCCCTGGGGGGTTCACCGGGGAGCTGTTTTTT. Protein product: CASSAPGGFTGELFF.

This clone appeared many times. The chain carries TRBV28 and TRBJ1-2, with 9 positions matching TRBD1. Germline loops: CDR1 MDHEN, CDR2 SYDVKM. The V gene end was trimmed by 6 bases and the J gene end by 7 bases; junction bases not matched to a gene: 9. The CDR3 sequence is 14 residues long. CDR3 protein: CASRPLGTGSGYTF. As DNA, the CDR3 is TGTGCCAGCAGACCACTAGGGACAGGGAGTGGCTACACCTTC.

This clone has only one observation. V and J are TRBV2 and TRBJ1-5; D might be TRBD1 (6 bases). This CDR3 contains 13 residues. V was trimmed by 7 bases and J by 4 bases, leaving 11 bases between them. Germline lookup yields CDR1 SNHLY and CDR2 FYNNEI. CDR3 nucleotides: TGTGCCAGCATGGGCCAGGGGAATCAGCCCCAGCATTTT. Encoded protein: CASMGQGNQPQHF.

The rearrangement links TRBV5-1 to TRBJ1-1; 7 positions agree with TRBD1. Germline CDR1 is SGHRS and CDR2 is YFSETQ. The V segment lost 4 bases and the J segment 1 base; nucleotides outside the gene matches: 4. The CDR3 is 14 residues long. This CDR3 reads CASSRGQPNTEAFF. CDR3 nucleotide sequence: TGCGCCAGCAGCAGGGGACAGCCGAACACTGAAGCTTTCTTT.

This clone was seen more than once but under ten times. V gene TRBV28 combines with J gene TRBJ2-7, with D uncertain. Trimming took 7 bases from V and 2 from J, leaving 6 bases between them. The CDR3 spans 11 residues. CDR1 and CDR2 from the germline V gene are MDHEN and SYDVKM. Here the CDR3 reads CASMAAYEQYF. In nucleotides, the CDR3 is TGTGCCAGCATGGCGGCCTACGAGCAGTACTTC.

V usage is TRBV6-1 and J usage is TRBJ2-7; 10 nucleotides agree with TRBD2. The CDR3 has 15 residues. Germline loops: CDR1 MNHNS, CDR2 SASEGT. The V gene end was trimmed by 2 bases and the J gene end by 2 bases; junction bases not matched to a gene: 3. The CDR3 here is CASSERTSGTYEQYF. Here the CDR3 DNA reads TGTGCCAGCAGTGAAAGGACTAGCGGAACCTACGAGCAGTACTTC.

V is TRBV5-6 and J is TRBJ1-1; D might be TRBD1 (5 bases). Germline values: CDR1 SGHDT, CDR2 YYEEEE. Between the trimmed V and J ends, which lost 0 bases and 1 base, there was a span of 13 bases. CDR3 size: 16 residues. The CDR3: CASSLGNRRANTEAFF. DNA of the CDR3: TGTGCCAGCAGCTTGGGGAACCGCAGGGCGAACACTGAAGCTTTCTTT.

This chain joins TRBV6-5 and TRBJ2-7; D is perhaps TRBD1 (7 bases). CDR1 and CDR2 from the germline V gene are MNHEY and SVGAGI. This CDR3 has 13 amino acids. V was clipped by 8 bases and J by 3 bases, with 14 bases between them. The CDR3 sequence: CASGGTENYEQYF. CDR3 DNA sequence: TGTGCCAGCGGGGGGACAGAAAACTACGAGCAGTACTTC.

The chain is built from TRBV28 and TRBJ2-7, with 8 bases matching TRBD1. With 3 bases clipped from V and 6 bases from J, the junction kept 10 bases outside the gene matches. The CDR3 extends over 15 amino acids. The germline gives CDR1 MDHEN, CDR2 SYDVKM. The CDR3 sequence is CASSLSGTGLAEQYF. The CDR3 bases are TGTGCCAGCAGTTTGTCCGGGACAGGTCTTGCCGAGCAGTACTTC.

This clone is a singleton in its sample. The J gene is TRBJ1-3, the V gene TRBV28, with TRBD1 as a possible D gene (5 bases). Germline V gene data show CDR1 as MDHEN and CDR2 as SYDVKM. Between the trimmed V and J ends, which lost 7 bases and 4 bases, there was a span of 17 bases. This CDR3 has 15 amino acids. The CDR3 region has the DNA TGTGCCAGCATCTACGGGGGGAATAGAGGAAACACCATATATTTT. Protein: CASIYGGNRGNTIYF.

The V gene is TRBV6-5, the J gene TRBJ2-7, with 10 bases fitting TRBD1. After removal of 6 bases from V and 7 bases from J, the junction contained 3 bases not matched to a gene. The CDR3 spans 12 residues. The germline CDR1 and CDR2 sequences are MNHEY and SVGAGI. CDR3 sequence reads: CASRDRGLEQYF. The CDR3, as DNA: TGTGCCAGCAGAGACAGGGGGCTGGAGCAGTACTTC.

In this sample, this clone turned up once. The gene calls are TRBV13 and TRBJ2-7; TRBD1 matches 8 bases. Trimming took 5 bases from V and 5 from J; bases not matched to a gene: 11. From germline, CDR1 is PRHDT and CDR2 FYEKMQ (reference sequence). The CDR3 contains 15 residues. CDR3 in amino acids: CASSNQGAVGHEQYF. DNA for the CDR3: TGTGCCAGCAGCAATCAGGGGGCGGTCGGACACGAGCAGTACTTC.

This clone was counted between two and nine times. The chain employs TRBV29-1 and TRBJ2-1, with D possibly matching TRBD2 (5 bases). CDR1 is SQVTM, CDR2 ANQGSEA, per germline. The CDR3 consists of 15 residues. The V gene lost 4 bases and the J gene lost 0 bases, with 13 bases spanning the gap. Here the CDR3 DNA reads TGCAGCGTTGGCAGCGGAGCCCGCTCCTACAATGAGCAGTTCTTC. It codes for CSVGSGARSYNEQFF.

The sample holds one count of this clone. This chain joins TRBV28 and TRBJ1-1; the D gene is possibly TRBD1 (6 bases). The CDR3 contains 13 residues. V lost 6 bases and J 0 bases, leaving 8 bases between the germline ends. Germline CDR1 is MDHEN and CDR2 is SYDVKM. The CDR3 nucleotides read TGTGCCAGCAGCGCAGGGGTGAACACTGAAGCTTTCTTT. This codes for CASSAGVNTEAFF.

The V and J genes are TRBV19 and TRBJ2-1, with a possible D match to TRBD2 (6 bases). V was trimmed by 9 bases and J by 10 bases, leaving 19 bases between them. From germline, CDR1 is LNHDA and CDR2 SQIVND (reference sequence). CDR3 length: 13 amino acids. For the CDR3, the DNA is TGTGCCAGCTCCCCCGGGACTCGAGGGGAGCAGTTCTTC. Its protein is CASSPGTRGEQFF.

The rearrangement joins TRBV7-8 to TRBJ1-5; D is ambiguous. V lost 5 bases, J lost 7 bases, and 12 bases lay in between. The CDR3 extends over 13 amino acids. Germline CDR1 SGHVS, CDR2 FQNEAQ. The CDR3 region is CASSLQALQPQHF. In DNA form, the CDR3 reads TGTGCCAGCAGCCTCCAAGCCCTGCAGCCCCAGCATTTT. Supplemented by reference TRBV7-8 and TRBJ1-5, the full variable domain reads GAGVSQSPRYKVAKRGQDVALRCDPISGHVSLFWYQQALGQGPEFLTYFQNEAQLDKSGLPSDRFFAERPEGSVSTLKIQRTQQEDSAVYLCASSLQALQPQHFGDGTRLSIL.

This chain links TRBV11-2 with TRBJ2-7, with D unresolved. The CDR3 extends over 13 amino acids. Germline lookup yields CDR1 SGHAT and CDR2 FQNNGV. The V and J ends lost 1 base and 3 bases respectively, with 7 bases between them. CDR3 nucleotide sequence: TGTGCCAGCAGCTTAGCAGGCCTCTACGAGCAGTACTTC. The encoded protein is CASSLAGLYEQYF.

CDR3 sequence reads: CASSPLPGQDSNQPQHF. CDR3 DNA: TGTGCCAGCAGTCCATTACCGGGACAGGATAGCAATCAGCCCCAGCATTTT. This chain joins TRBV27 and TRBJ1-5, with TRBD1 matching over 8 bases. V shed 5 bases and J 0 bases; nucleotides not matched to a gene: 9. The CDR3 contains 17 residues. Germline V gene data show CDR1 as MNHEY and CDR2 as SMNVEV (reference sequence).

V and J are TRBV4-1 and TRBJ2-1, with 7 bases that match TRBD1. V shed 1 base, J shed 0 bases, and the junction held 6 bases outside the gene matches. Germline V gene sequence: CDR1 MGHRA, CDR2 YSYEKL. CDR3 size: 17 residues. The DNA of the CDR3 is TGCGCCAGCAGCCAAGGCCAGACAGGGTTCTCCTACAATGAGCAGTTCTTC. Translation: CASSQGQTGFSYNEQFF.

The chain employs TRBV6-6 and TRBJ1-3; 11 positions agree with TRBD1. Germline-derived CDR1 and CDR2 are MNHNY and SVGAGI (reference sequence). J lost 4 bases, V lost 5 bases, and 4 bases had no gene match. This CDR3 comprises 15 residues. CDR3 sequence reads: CASSPRDRGGNTIYF. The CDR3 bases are TGTGCCAGCAGTCCGCGGGACAGGGGGGGAAACACCATATATTTT.

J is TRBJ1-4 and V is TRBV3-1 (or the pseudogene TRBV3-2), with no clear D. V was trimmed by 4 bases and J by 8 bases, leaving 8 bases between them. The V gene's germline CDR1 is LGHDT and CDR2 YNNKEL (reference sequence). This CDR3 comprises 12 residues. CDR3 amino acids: CASSLNLEKLFF. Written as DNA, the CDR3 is TGTGCCAGCAGCCTAAACTTGGAAAAACTGTTTTTT.

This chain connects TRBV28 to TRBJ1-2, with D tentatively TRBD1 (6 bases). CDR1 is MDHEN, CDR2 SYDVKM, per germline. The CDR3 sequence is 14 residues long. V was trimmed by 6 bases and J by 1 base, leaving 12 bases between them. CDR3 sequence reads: CASRTTGDNYGYTF. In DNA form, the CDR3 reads TGTGCCAGCAGGACGACAGGAGATAACTATGGCTACACCTTC.

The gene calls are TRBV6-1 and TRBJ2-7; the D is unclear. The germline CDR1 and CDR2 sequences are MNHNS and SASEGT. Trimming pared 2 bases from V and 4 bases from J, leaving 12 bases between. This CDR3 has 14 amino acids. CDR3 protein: CASSEMWPGYEQYF. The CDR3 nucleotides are TGTGCCAGCAGTGAAATGTGGCCGGGTTACGAGCAGTACTTC.

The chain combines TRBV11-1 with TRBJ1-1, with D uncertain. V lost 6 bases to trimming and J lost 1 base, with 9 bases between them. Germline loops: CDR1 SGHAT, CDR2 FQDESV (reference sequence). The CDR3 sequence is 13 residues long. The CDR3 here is CASSMGWNTEAFF. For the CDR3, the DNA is TGTGCCAGCAGTATGGGCTGGAACACTGAAGCTTTCTTT. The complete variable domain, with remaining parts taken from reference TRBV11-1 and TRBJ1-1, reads EAEVAQSPRYKITEKSQAVAFWCDPISGHATLYWYRQILGQGPELLVQFQDESVVDDSQLPKDRFSAERLKGVDSTLKIQPAELGDSAMYLCASSMGWNTEAFFGQGTRLTVV.